The present TCR beta chain was sequenced within a study of cytomegalovirus exposure and HLA in healthy donors. The PCR made use of 60 Vbeta and 13 Jbeta primers. The protocol was immunoSEQ multiplex PCR, while the TCRdb copy is restricted to in-frame clones and leaves out a portion. The table has 74,000 or so clones, more than 60% seen once. J lost 5 bases, V lost 3 bases, and 2 bases had no gene match. Germline V CDR1 and CDR2: SGHRS, YFSETQ. The CDR3 is 13 amino acids. The chain is built from TRBV5-1 and TRBJ1-1; 9 bases align to TRBD1. Sequencing used PBMCs. The receptor's source is a man between 45 and 60 years old in good health and CMV-seropositive. The CDR3: CASSWTGETEAFF. CDR3 in DNA: TGCGCCAGCAGCTGGACAGGGGAGACTGAAGCTTTCTTT.